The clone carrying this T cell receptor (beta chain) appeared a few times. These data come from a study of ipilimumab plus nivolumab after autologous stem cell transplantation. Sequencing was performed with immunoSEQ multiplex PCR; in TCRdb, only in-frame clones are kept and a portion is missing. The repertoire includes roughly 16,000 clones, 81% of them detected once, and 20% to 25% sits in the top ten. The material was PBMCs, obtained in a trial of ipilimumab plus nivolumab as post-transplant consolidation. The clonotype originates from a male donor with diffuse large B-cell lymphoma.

CDR3 nucleotide sequence: TGTGCCAGCAGTTTGGCCCACGGGGACCCCTCTGGGGCCAACGTCCTGACTTTC. Translating gives CASSLAHGDPSGANVLTF. V and J are TRBV28 and TRBJ2-6; D is perhaps TRBD1 or TRBD2 (5 bases each). Trimming removed 3 bases at V and 0 bases at J, with 15 bases between. CDR3 length: 18 amino acids. The germline CDR1 and CDR2 sequences are MDHEN and SYDVKM. The variable domain in full, with the rest retrieved from reference TRBV28 and TRBJ2-6, is DVKVTQSSRYLVKRTGEKVFLECVQDMDHENMFWYRQDPGLGLRLIYFSYDVKMKEKGDIPEGYSVSREKKERFSLILESASTNQTSMYLCASSLAHGDPSGANVLTFGAGSRLTVL.